Listed here is a single T cell receptor beta chain. Its antigen is not identified. This same CDR3 is encoded by further DNA sequences in the sample. Template for every sorted-subset replicate PCR totaled roughly 200 ng DNA, some 30,000 T cell genomes. Assay used: immunoSEQ multiplex PCR; TCRdb lists only in-frame clones, some missing. The table shows over a million clones, with around 97% occurring only once. This record comes from a study of shared clonotypes between healthy human individuals. Regarding the study as a whole: In several donors, around 5% of naive CD4 clonotypes appeared in common. Non-shared clonotypes showed lower generation probabilities than clonotypes common to all four donors.

Germline-derived CDR1 and CDR2 are SGHTA and FQGNSA. Trimming pared 1 base from V and 4 bases from J, leaving 5 bases between. The CDR3 length is 13 residues. The chain uses TRBV7-2 and TRBJ2-1; no clear D gene. The TCR sequence derives from a man younger than 45 in good health. Sample: naive CD4+ T cells sorted from blood. Subset defined: CD45RA+ positively selected. CDR3 DNA sequence: TGTGCCAGCAGCTTAGGAGCATACAATGAGCAGTTCTTC. Its translation is CASSLGAYNEQFF.